These 29 T cell receptor beta chains share one sample of origin, sequenced in a study of Graves' ophthalmopathy and Graves' hyperthyroidism. The study amplified TCR beta CDR3 regions using RNA transcripts. In the first round, RT-PCR was carried out with HTBI primers, and a multiplex PCR formed the second round. TCRdb used MiXCR to reprocess the multiplex PCR reads, holding one entry per CDR3 protein. The sample holds 450,000 to 600,000 distinct CDR3 sequences, under 40% seen once. What was sequenced was peripheral blood or thyroid tissue (not recorded which). The receptor source for this set is an adult man with Graves' hyperthyroidism.

The V and J genes are TRBV30 and TRBJ1-5; D may be TRBD1 (5 bases). The V and J ends lost 0 bases and 6 bases respectively, with 15 bases between them. The CDR3 consists of 15 residues. Germline V CDR1 and CDR2: GTSNPN, SVGIG (reference sequence). CDR3 DNA sequence: TGTGCCTGGAGTGTGCGGCAGGGATCTTCTCAGCCCCAGCATTTT. This sequence encodes CAWSVRQGSSQPQHF.

This clonotype has a count of ten or more. The rearrangement links TRBV5-1 to TRBJ1-1, with no clear D. CDR1 and CDR2 from the germline V gene are SGHRS and YFSETQ. The CDR3 extends over 13 amino acids. With 5 bases removed from V and 0 bases from J, the gap between germline ends came to 8 bases. The CDR3 protein is CASRAVLNTEAFF. In DNA, the CDR3 is TGCGCCAGCAGGGCCGTACTGAACACTGAAGCTTTCTTT. The full variable domain, in which reference TRBV5-1 and TRBJ1-1 provide the parts outside the CDR3, is KAGVTQTPRYLIKTRGQQVTLSCSPISGHRSVSWYQQTPGQGLQFLFEYFSETQRNKGNFPGRFSGRQFSNSRSEMNVSTLELGDSALYLCASRAVLNTEAFFGQGTRLTVV.

This clonotype has at least ten counts. The chain is built from TRBV24-1 and TRBJ1-2; a possible D gene is TRBD1 (5 bases). V lost 3 bases and J 2 bases, leaving 9 bases between the germline ends. This CDR3 is 14 amino acids long. Germline V CDR1 and CDR2: KGHDR, SFDVKD. CDR3 in DNA: TGTGCCACCAGTGATCCGGGACGGAACTATGGCTACACCTTC. Amino acid sequence: CATSDPGRNYGYTF.

The rearrangement joins TRBV7-3 to TRBJ1-5; 8 nucleotides align to TRBD1. The CDR3 is 15 amino acids. V lost 5 bases to trimming and J lost 8 bases; unmatched junction nucleotides: 11. Germline V gene data show CDR1 as SGHTA and CDR2 as FQGTGA. CDR3 region: CASSLGQEGGEPQHF. The DNA for the CDR3 is TGTGCCAGCAGCCTGGGACAGGAAGGCGGTGAGCCCCAGCATTTT.

The table lists this clonotype with many counts. V gene TRBV7-9 combines with J gene TRBJ1-2; perhaps TRBD1 as D (6 bases). V was cut by 5 bases and J by 12 bases, with 16 bases left in between. The V gene's germline CDR1 is SEHNR and CDR2 FQNEAQ (reference sequence). This CDR3 has 12 residues. The DNA for the CDR3 is TGTGCCAGCAGCCTAAGATCAGGGGTCGACACCTTC. Its protein is CASSLRSGVDTF.

Concerning this clonotype itself: One junction end disagrees with the germline gene, perhaps due to a read error. CDR3 bases: TGCAGCGCACGGACAGGGTTTGGAAACATCATATATTTT. This translates into CSARTGFGNIIYF. This chain joins TRBV29-1 and TRBJ1-3, with 8 bases fitting TRBD1. This CDR3 spans 13 amino acids. Per germline, CDR1 SQVTM and CDR2 ANQGSEA.

This clonotype was recorded many times. The rearrangement joins TRBV5-1 to TRBJ1-2; 7 bases line up with TRBD1. CDR1 SGHRS and CDR2 YFSETQ come from the germline V gene. Trimming removed 4 bases from V and 1 base from J; junction bases left unmatched: 4. This CDR3 is built from 14 residues. The CDR3 protein is CASSVRDSNYGYTF. The CDR3 DNA is TGCGCCAGCAGCGTCCGGGACAGTAACTATGGCTACACCTTC.

The chain has TRBV20-1 and TRBJ2-7, with D uncertain. This CDR3 comprises 12 residues. V was trimmed by 7 bases and J by 4 bases, leaving 14 bases between them. Germline V gene lookup returns CDR1 DFQATT and CDR2 SNEGSKA (reference sequence). CDR3 sequence (DNA): TGCAGTGGTACCGACTGGCCGTACGAGCAGTACTTC. This encodes CSGTDWPYEQYF.

As regards this clonotype: One junction end does not reproduce the germline sequence, and a read error may be involved. CDR3 DNA: TGCAGTGCTAGCCATGCAGGGGGTAACACTGAAGCTCTCTTT. Translation: CSASHAGGNTEALF. The J gene is TRBJ1-1, the V gene TRBV20-1; 7 nucleotides agree with TRBD1. The CDR3 runs to 14 residues. The V gene's germline CDR1 is DFQATT and CDR2 SNEGSKA (reference sequence).

As to this clonotype: No conserved phenylalanine or tryptophan ends this CDR3, so it is likely a read error. V gene TRBV4-2 combines with J gene TRBJ1-6; D is unclear. The CDR3 length is 15 residues. CDR1 is LGHNA and CDR2 is YNFKEQ in the germline V gene. Trimming removed 4 bases from V and 4 bases from J, with 11 bases in between. The CDR3 protein is CASSPRAIYNSPLHY. CDR3 coding DNA: TGTGCCAGCAGCCCGAGGGCGATTTATAATTCACCCCTCCACTAT.

V usage is TRBV12-3 or TRBV12-4 and J usage is TRBJ2-3; D remains unclear. CDR3 size: 13 residues. The V and J ends lost 3 bases and 0 bases respectively, with 4 bases between them. This CDR3 reads CASSFWSTDTQYF. The CDR3 DNA sequence: TGTGCCAGCAGTTTCTGGAGCACAGATACGCAGTATTTT.

The V gene is TRBV7-8, the J gene TRBJ1-2, with D perhaps matching TRBD1 (6 bases). The V end was cut by 6 bases, the J end by 3 bases, with 14 bases between. This CDR3 is 14 amino acids long. Per the germline V gene, CDR1 is SGHVS and CDR2 is FQNEAQ. CDR3 residues: CASSTGTTYYGYTF. CDR3 nucleotide sequence: TGTGCCAGCAGTACCGGGACAACCTACTATGGCTACACCTTC.

This clonotype was seen repeatedly, ten times or more. This chain connects TRBV19 to TRBJ1-1; D might be TRBD1 (5 bases). Germline V CDR1 and CDR2: LNHDA, SQIVND (reference sequence). The V gene lost 5 bases and the J gene lost 3 bases, with 10 bases spanning the gap. This CDR3 spans 13 amino acids. Written as DNA, the CDR3 is TGTGCCAGTAGTTGGGGGGGGGACACTGAAGCTTTCTTT. It is translated as CASSWGGDTEAFF.

About this clonotype: A much bigger clone sits one base away, suggesting this may be a read error. CDR3 region: CASSRTVRGETQYF. DNA for the CDR3: TGTGCCAGCAGCCGCACAGTGAGGGGAGAGACCCAGTACTTC. The chain combines TRBV10-3 with TRBJ2-5; D is tentatively TRBD1 or TRBD2 (5 bases each). The CDR3 has 14 amino acids. The germline V gene has CDR1 ENHRY and CDR2 SYGVKD. V lost 10 bases to trimming and J lost 4 bases, with 19 bases between them.

This chain connects TRBV25-1 to TRBJ2-2, with 8 bases aligning to TRBD1. Trimming took 3 bases from V and 6 from J; bases not matched to a gene: 6. Germline values: CDR1 MGHDK, CDR2 SYGVNS. This CDR3 contains 15 residues. CDR3 in amino acids: CASSDLQGVPGELFF. In DNA, the CDR3 is TGTGCCAGCAGTGATCTACAGGGGGTCCCCGGGGAGCTGTTTTTT.

As for this clonotype: This likely comes from a read error, as the CDR3 has no conserved phenylalanine or tryptophan at its end. This sequence joins TRBV19 and TRBJ2-2; D assignment may be TRBD1 or TRBD2 (5 bases each). Trimming removed 1 base from V and 1 base from J, with 10 bases in between. Germline V gene data show CDR1 as LNHDA and CDR2 as SQIVND (reference sequence). The CDR3 covers 16 residues. The DNA for the CDR3 is TGTGCCAGTAGTATAGCGGGGCGGCAGAACACCGGGGAGCTGTTTTCT. Protein: CASSIAGRQNTGELFS.

About this clonotype: This clone may be a read error of a much larger clone one base away. The chain couples TRBV9 to TRBJ2-2; D is perhaps TRBD1 or TRBD2 (6 bases each). The CDR3 spans 15 residues. CDR1 and CDR2 from the germline V gene are SGDLS and YYNGEE. The ends were cut back, 7 bases at V and 5 bases at J, with 18 bases in the middle. Here the CDR3 reads CASGPSGGRTGELFF. CDR3 in DNA: TGTGCCAGCGGCCCAAGTGGGGGGCGGACCGGGGAGCTGTTTTTT.

This CDR3 is CASSARGSHVLTF. The CDR3 DNA reads TGTGCCAGCAGTGCCCGGGGCAGCCACGTCCTGACTTTC. J is TRBJ2-6 and V is TRBV2; tentatively, D is TRBD1 or TRBD2 (5 bases each). V was cut by 4 bases and J by 11 bases, with 12 bases left in between. CDR3 length equals 13 residues. CDR1 and CDR2 from the germline V gene are SNHLY and FYNNEI.

This clonotype was counted only a few times. The chain has TRBV9 and TRBJ2-2; unclear D gene. This CDR3 is built from 12 residues. The V and J ends lost 5 bases and 3 bases respectively, with 5 bases between them. Germline assignment: CDR1 SGDLS and CDR2 YYNGEE. DNA for the CDR3: TGTGCCAGCAGAGGATACACCGGGGAGCTGTTTTTT. Protein product: CASRGYTGELFF.

J is TRBJ2-7 and V is TRBV7-2; 10 bases agree with TRBD1. The CDR3 is 15 amino acids. Germline V gene lookup returns CDR1 SGHTA and CDR2 FQGNSA. V was pared by 1 base and J by 4 bases, with 4 bases of the junction left unmatched. CDR3 sequence: CASSLGQGAQYEQYF. The DNA of the CDR3 is TGTGCCAGCAGCTTAGGACAGGGGGCGCAGTACGAGCAGTACTTC.

This clonotype has a count of ten or more. The chain joins TRBV5-8 to TRBJ1-2, with D unresolved. The CDR3 extends over 13 amino acids. The V end was cut by 5 bases, the J end by 3 bases, with 11 bases between. Germline V gives CDR1 SGHTS, CDR2 YDEGEE. The CDR3 loop reads CASRPGADYGYTF. The CDR3 DNA follows: TGTGCCAGCAGGCCGGGAGCGGACTATGGCTACACCTTC.

Remarks on this clonotype: This may stem from a read error, because a much larger clone lies one nucleotide away. The V and J genes are TRBV10-3 and TRBJ1-1; 7 bases are shared with TRBD1. There are 13 residues in the CDR3. Germline CDR1 is ENHRY and CDR2 is SYGVKD. V shed 6 bases and J 7 bases; nucleotides not matched to a gene: 8. The chain's CDR3 is CAIRVPGTDEAFF. CDR3 DNA: TGTGCCATCAGAGTACCCGGGACAGATGAAGCTTTCTTT.

The rearrangement links TRBV6-2 or TRBV6-3 to TRBJ2-7; tentatively, D is TRBD1 (5 bases). CDR1 is MNHEY, CDR2 SVGEGT, per germline. There are 16 residues in the CDR3. V dropped 2 bases and J dropped 3 bases, with 17 bases sitting between them. The CDR3: CASSYLEGAVNYEQYF. The CDR3 DNA reads TGTGCCAGCAGTTACCTCGAAGGGGCCGTAAACTACGAGCAGTACTTC.

This clonotype was found a few times. One junction end disagrees with the germline gene, perhaps due to a read error. V usage is TRBV2 and J usage is TRBJ2-5, with a weak D call TRBD2 (6 bases). The CDR3 consists of 12 residues. The germline V gene encodes CDR1 SNHLY and CDR2 FYNNEI. The CDR3 nucleotides are TGTGCCAGCAGTGACGGACTAAACCCGAACCACTTC. Residues: CASSDGLNPNHF.

The sample holds many counts of this clonotype. V is TRBV10-2 and J is TRBJ1-5; a possible D gene is TRBD1 (6 bases). V gave up 2 bases and J gave up 6 bases, with 14 bases separating them. The CDR3 is 15 residues long. Germline V gene lookup returns CDR1 WSHSY and CDR2 SAAADI. CDR3 sequence: CASSEVAGVGQPQHF. CDR3 DNA: TGCGCCAGCAGTGAGGTAGCAGGGGTTGGTCAGCCCCAGCATTTT.

As for this clonotype: This sequence may be a read error, since a much larger clone differs from it by one base. The V and J genes are TRBV10-3 and TRBJ2-7; D gene ambiguous. The CDR3 has 14 amino acids. Germline V gene data show CDR1 as ENHRY and CDR2 as SYGVKD. Between the trimmed V and J ends, which lost 6 bases and 3 bases, there was a span of 15 bases. CDR3 loop: CAISSGTLVYEQYF. DNA for the CDR3: TGTGCCATCAGCTCTGGTACCTTAGTCTACGAGCAGTACTTC.

This clonotype was observed many times. The V gene is TRBV11-2, the J gene TRBJ1-4; TRBD1 matches 7 bases. The junction had 4 bases not matched to a gene; V was cut back by 4 bases and J by 5 bases. The CDR3 consists of 14 residues. CDR1 and CDR2 from the germline V gene are SGHAT and FQNNGV. Here the CDR3 reads CASSYGTVNEKLFF. Written as DNA, the CDR3 is TGTGCCAGCAGCTACGGGACAGTCAATGAAAAACTGTTTTTT.

This clonotype was counted at least ten times. The V and J genes are TRBV6-1 and TRBJ1-5, with D maybe TRBD1 (5 bases). The CDR3 runs to 13 residues. Germline V gives CDR1 MNHNS, CDR2 SASEGT. V lost 7 bases, J lost 5 bases, and 12 bases lay in between. CDR3 coding DNA: TGTGCCAGCAACCGAGACAGCTATCAGCCCCAGCATTTT. The encoded protein is CASNRDSYQPQHF.

This clonotype was seen many times. V is TRBV19 and J is TRBJ1-1; D perhaps matches TRBD1 (6 bases). This CDR3 spans 14 amino acids. V lost 7 bases and J 0 bases, leaving 12 bases between the germline ends. Per germline, CDR1 LNHDA and CDR2 SQIVND (reference sequence). The CDR3 loop reads CASILDSLNTEAFF. CDR3 DNA sequence: TGTGCCAGTATCCTGGACAGTTTGAACACTGAAGCTTTCTTT.